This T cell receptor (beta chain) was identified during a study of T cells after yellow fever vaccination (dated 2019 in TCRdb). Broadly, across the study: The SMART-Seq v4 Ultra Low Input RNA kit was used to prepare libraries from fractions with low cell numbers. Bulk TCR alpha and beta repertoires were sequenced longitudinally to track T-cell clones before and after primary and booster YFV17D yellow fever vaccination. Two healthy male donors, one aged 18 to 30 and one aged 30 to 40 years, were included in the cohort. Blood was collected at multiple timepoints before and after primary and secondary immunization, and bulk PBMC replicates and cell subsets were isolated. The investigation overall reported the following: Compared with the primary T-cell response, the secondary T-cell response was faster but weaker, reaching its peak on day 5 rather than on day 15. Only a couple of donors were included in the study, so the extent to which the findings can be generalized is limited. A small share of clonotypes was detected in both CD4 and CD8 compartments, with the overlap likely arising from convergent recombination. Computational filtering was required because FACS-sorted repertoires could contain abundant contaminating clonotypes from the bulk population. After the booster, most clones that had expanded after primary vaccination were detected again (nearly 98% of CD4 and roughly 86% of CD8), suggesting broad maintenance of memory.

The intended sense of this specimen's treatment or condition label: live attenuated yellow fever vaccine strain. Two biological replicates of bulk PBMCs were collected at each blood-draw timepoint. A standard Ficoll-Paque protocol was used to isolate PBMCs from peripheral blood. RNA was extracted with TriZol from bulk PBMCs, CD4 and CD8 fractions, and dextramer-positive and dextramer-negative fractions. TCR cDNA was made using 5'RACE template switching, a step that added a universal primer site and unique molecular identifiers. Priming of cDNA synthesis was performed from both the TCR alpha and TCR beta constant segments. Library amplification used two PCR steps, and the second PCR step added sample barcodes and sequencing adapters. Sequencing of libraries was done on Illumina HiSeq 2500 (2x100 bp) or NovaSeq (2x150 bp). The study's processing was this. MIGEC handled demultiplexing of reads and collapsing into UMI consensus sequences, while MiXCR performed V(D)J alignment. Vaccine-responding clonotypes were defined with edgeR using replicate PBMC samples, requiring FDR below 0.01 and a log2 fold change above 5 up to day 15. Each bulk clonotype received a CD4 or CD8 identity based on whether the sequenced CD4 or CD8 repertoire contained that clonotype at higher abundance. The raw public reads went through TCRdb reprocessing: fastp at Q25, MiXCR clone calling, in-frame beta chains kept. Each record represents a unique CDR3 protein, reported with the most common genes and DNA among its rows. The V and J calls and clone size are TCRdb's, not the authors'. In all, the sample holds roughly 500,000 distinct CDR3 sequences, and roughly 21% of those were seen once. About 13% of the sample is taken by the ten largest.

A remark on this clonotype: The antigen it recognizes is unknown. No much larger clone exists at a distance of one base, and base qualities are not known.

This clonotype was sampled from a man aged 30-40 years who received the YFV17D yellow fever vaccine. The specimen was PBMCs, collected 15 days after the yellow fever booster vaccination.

CDR3 sequence: CASSGVGYGNTIYF. At the DNA level, the sequence is TGCGCCAGCAGTGGGGTGGGGTACGGAAACACCATATATTTT. Recombination joined TRBV10-2 with TRBJ1-3, with no confident D gene call. In the germline V gene, CDR1 corresponds to WSHSY and CDR2 to SAAADI. Including cysteine and phenylalanine, the CDR3 has 14 amino acids. The DNA shown is the 42-base CDR3, in frame from base 1. Between the V and J ends, shortened by 4 bases and 4 bases respectively, the junction contains 11 bases.